This paragraph reports one TCR beta chain. Its antigen is unidentified. In germline, CDR1 is SGHKS, CDR2 YYEKEE (reference sequence). The CDR3 covers 15 residues. Trimming stripped 0 bases from V and 5 bases from J, with 11 bases between. The protocol was immunoSEQ multiplex PCR, while the TCRdb copy is restricted to in-frame clones and leaves out a portion. The sample contains 140,000 or so clones, around 87% of which appear only once. This record belongs to a study of T cell responses to AZD1222 COVID-19 vaccine. Study observations and caveats: Spike-specific TCR breadth and depth were elevated following two AZD1222 doses. Repertoires were obtained only post-peak T cell response.

The TCR originated in an adult in good health. V is TRBV5-5 and J is TRBJ1-4; unclear D gene. Here the sequenced sample was peripheral blood, taken on day 0 of AZD1222 vaccination. CDR3 sequence reads: CASSLGPGENEKLFF. CDR3 nucleotide sequence: TGTGCCAGCAGCTTGGGGCCCGGCGAGAATGAAAAACTGTTTTTT.